Listed below are T cell receptor beta chains from one sample, sequenced in a study of T-cell memory formation after mild COVID-19. TCRdb passed the 5' RACE reads through MiXCR, listing each CDR3 protein once. The sample consists of hundreds of thousands of distinct CDR3 sequences, 15% to 20% of them appearing once. Specimen: PBMCs or a T cell subset sorted from them (not recorded which). Receptors were obtained from an adult woman who had mild COVID-19 (a few samples of this study predate the infection). Cell type and time point are not known. Both conserved end residues are part of each CDR3. The D gene is left open where the match is weak. Size values are once, few and many counts, or a class for expanded clones, and some rows have none.

J gene | D gene | V gene | clone size | CDR3 protein | CDR3 DNA
TRBJ1-1 | - | TRBV5-4 | - | CASSYTPGIEAFF | TGTGCCAGCAGCTACACCCCCGGGATCGAAGCTTTCTTT
TRBJ1-4 | - | TRBV15 | - | CATSRDFGRGEKLFF | TGTGCCACCAGCAGAGATTTTGGGCGCGGTGAAAAACTGTTTTTT
TRBJ1-4 | TRBD1 | TRBV4-1 | - | CASSQRSEGAREKLFF | TGCGCCAGCAGCCAACGGTCGGAGGGGGCTCGAGAAAAACTGTTTTTT
TRBJ2-1 | TRBD2 | TRBV19 | few | CASRKAGGLYNEQFF | TGTGCCAGTAGGAAAGCGGGAGGACTTTACAATGAGCAGTTCTTC
TRBJ1-6 | - | TRBV7-9 | - | CASSLGESNSPLHF | TGTGCCAGCAGCTTAGGGGAATCTAATTCACCCCTCCACTTT
TRBJ2-1 | - | TRBV9 | - | CASSVTDRTLNEQFF | TGTGCCAGCAGCGTAACGGACAGAACCCTCAATGAGCAGTTCTTC
TRBJ2-1 | TRBD2 | TRBV24-1 | - | CATSDPRASGRGLNEQFF | TGTGCCACCAGTGACCCGAGGGCGAGCGGGAGGGGTCTTAATGAGCAGTTCTTC
TRBJ1-5 | - | TRBV12-3/TRBV12-4 | - | CASSLAAKQPQHF | TGTGCCAGCAGTTTAGCTGCCAAGCAGCCCCAGCATTTT
TRBJ2-2 | - | TRBV15 | - | CATSRALIRVNTGELFF | TGTGCCACCAGCAGAGCCCTGATCAGGGTGAACACCGGGGAGCTGTTTTTT
TRBJ2-3 | - | TRBV5-1 | few | CASSLGASQGDTQYF | TGCGCCAGCAGCTTGGGTGCGTCGCAGGGGGATACGCAGTATTTT
TRBJ2-1 | - | TRBV7-8 | few | CASSSRSPYNEQFF | TGTGCCAGCAGCTCCAGGAGCCCCTACAATGAGCAGTTCTTC
TRBJ1-1 | - | TRBV20-1 | few | CSASRPSGTEAFF | TGCAGTGCTAGCCGGCCTTCGGGCACTGAAGCTTTCTTT
TRBJ2-2 | - | TRBV6-5 | - | CASTTRVGAGELFF | TGTGCCAGCACCACCAGAGTGGGGGCCGGGGAGCTGTTTTTT
TRBJ2-1 | - | TRBV5-1 | many | CASSRARSSYNEQFF | TGCGCCAGCAGCCGAGCAAGAAGCTCCTACAATGAGCAGTTCTTC
TRBJ1-3 | - | TRBV4-1 | - | CASSQGAGTRAGNTIYF | TGCGCCAGCAGCCAAGGTGCCGGGACGCGTGCTGGAAACACCATATATTTT
TRBJ2-2 | - | TRBV7-2 | - | CASSLGRTYTGELFF | TGTGCCAGCAGCTTAGGACGGACCTACACCGGGGAGCTGTTTTTT
TRBJ2-2 | TRBD2 | TRBV27 | - | CASSPLAGVGTGELFF | TGTGCCAGCAGTCCATTAGCGGGAGTTGGAACCGGGGAGCTGTTTTTT
TRBJ2-3 | - | TRBV13 | - | CASSISGLPNAQYF | TGTGCCAGCAGCATCTCGGGACTCCCAAATGCGCAGTATTTT
TRBJ2-3 | - | TRBV9 | - | CASSVWTGSGDTQYF | TGTGCCAGCAGCGTGTGGACTGGATCCGGAGATACGCAGTATTTT
TRBJ1-1 | - | TRBV11-2 | - | CASSYAGLLNTEAFF | TGTGCCAGCAGCTACGCCGGGCTCCTGAACACTGAAGCTTTCTTT
TRBJ1-1 | - | TRBV12-3/TRBV12-4 | - | CASSFGGLLTEAFF | TGTGCCAGCAGTTTTGGCGGGTTGCTCACTGAAGCTTTCTTT
TRBJ2-3 | TRBD2 | TRBV9 | many | CASSVAGTSGRRTDTQYF | TGTGCCAGCAGCGTAGCAGGGACTAGCGGGCGTCGCACAGATACGCAGTATTTT
TRBJ1-6 | TRBD1 | TRBV3-1 | few | CASGRGPLTLHF | TGTGCCAGCGGTAGGGGGCCCTTGACCCTCCACTTT
TRBJ1-5 | - | TRBV7-8 | few | CASSAQVQQNSNQPQHF | TGTGCCAGCAGCGCTCAGGTCCAGCAGAATAGCAATCAGCCCCAGCATTTT
TRBJ1-2 | TRBD1 | TRBV5-1 | - | CASSHDRGYGYTF | TGCGCCAGCAGCCACGACAGGGGGTATGGCTACACCTTC
TRBJ1-2 | - | TRBV7-6 | - | CASSDSTGSYGYTF | TGTGCCAGCAGCGACTCGACAGGATCCTATGGCTACACCTTC
TRBJ1-1 | TRBD1 | TRBV18 | - | CASSTRGENTEAFF | TGTGCCAGCTCTACCAGGGGGGAGAACACTGAAGCTTTCTTT
TRBJ2-5 | - | TRBV7-9 | - | CASSLTGTYQETQYF | TGTGCCAGCAGCTTAACAGGGACATACCAAGAGACCCAGTACTTC
TRBJ2-6 | TRBD1 | TRBV25-1 | many | CASSEAGGESGANVLTF | TGTGCCAGCAGTGAGGCAGGGGGCGAATCTGGGGCCAACGTCCTGACTTTC
TRBJ2-3 | - | TRBV4-1 | - | CASSQGWGNTQYF | TGCGCCAGCAGCCAAGGGTGGGGGAATACGCAGTATTTT
TRBJ1-5 | - | TRBV6-2/TRBV6-3 | - | CATGRPHSNQPQHF | TGTGCCACCGGACGGCCGCATAGCAATCAGCCCCAGCATTTT
TRBJ2-1 | TRBD2 | TRBV10-3 | - | CAISAGLAGGPEGNEQFF | TGTGCCATCAGTGCGGGACTAGCGGGAGGGCCTGAGGGGAATGAGCAGTTCTTC
TRBJ1-1 | - | TRBV20-1 | few | CSATQGFYNTEAFF | TGCAGTGCTACGCAGGGATTCTACAACACTGAAGCTTTCTTT
TRBJ1-1 | - | TRBV7-3 | few | CASSLGAETEAFF | TGTGCCAGCAGCCTTGGGGCTGAGACTGAAGCTTTCTTT
TRBJ1-1 | - | TRBV4-1 | - | CASSPPGHPNTEAFF | TGCGCCAGCAGCCCACCGGGACACCCGAACACTGAAGCTTTCTTT
TRBJ2-5 | TRBD2 | TRBV5-5 | few | CASSPGTSGGAGETQYF | TGTGCCAGCAGCCCAGGGACTAGCGGGGGGGCCGGAGAGACCCAGTACTTC
TRBJ2-4 | TRBD2 | TRBV19 | - | CASNSLAGASNIQYF | TGTGCCAGTAATAGTTTAGCGGGAGCGAGTAACATTCAGTACTTC
TRBJ2-3 | TRBD2 | TRBV20-1 | - | CSARDGGLHSGTDTQYF | TGCAGTGCTAGAGATGGGGGACTACATTCGGGCACAGATACGCAGTATTTT
TRBJ2-7 | - | TRBV6-2/TRBV6-3 | few | CASSNPGRSSYEQYF | TGTGCCAGCAGTAATCCGGGACGGAGCTCCTACGAGCAGTACTTC
TRBJ2-1 | TRBD2 | TRBV6-2/TRBV6-3 | - | CASSGLAESSYNEQFF | TGTGCCAGCAGCGGACTAGCCGAGAGCTCCTACAATGAGCAGTTCTTC
TRBJ1-4 | - | TRBV7-2 | - | CASRQGLGATNEKLFF | TGTGCCAGCAGGCAGGGGCTCGGAGCAACTAATGAAAAACTGTTTTTT
TRBJ1-1 | - | TRBV20-1 | few | CSAIRPDMNTEAFF | TGCAGTGCTATTCGACCTGATATGAACACTGAAGCTTTCTTT
TRBJ2-2 | - | TRBV6-5 | - | CASRDSFGLGELFF | TGTGCCAGCAGGGACTCCTTCGGTTTAGGGGAGCTGTTTTTT
TRBJ2-5 | - | TRBV29-1 | - | CSVPVSVAETQYF | TGCAGCGTCCCCGTTTCTGTTGCAGAGACCCAGTACTTC
TRBJ1-1 | - | TRBV11-3 | few | CASSSPRFVRAFF | TGTGCCAGCAGCTCCCCGAGGTTCGTGAGAGCTTTCTTT
TRBJ2-1 | TRBD1 | TRBV20-1 | few | CSVTPAGQGIKEQFF | TGCAGTGTTACACCCGCGGGACAGGGGATCAAAGAGCAGTTCTTC
TRBJ2-3 | TRBD2 | TRBV3-1 | - | CASSPSPGTRVEDTQYF | TGTGCCAGCAGCCCCTCTCCCGGGACTAGAGTGGAGGATACGCAGTATTTT
TRBJ1-2 | - | TRBV9 | - | CASSQIGFLTEGYTF | TGTGCCAGCAGCCAAATCGGGTTCCTGACAGAGGGCTACACCTTC
TRBJ1-1 | - | TRBV12-3/TRBV12-4 | - | CASRRTGKGSTEAFF | TGTGCCAGCAGGCGAACAGGGAAGGGGAGCACTGAAGCTTTCTTT
TRBJ2-3 | TRBD2 | TRBV10-3 | many | CAISSGSPSTDTQYF | TGTGCCATCAGTAGCGGGAGCCCCTCCACAGATACGCAGTATTTT
TRBJ2-7 | - | TRBV5-6 | few | CASSFWSSEQYF | TGTGCCAGCAGCTTTTGGTCGTCTGAGCAGTACTTC
TRBJ2-7 | - | TRBV9 | - | CASSAGLLVEQYF | TGTGCCAGCAGCGCGGGACTCCTGGTCGAGCAGTACTTC
TRBJ2-5 | - | TRBV5-1 | - | CASSFGVDGGQQETQYF | TGCGCCAGCAGCTTTGGAGTAGACGGAGGACAACAAGAGACCCAGTACTTC
TRBJ1-4 | TRBD1 | TRBV7-2 | - | CASSSDRVWEKLFF | TGTGCCAGCAGCTCAGACAGGGTCTGGGAAAAACTGTTTTTT
TRBJ2-3 | TRBD2 | TRBV5-1 | - | CASSLASGVTDTQYF | TGCGCCAGCAGCTTGGCTAGCGGGGTAACAGATACGCAGTATTTT
TRBJ2-7 | TRBD2 | TRBV24-1 | - | CATSGETSGTYEQYF | TGTGCCACCAGTGGAGAGACTAGCGGGACCTACGAGCAGTACTTC
TRBJ2-7 | - | TRBV4-1 | once | CASSQPLAVSEQYF | TGCGCCAGCAGCCAGCCATTAGCGGTTTCCGAGCAGTACTTC
TRBJ2-7 | TRBD2 | TRBV9 | - | CASSVGPAGGPYEQYF | TGTGCCAGCAGCGTAGGCCCAGCGGGAGGGCCCTACGAGCAGTACTTC
TRBJ1-2 | - | TRBV5-1 | few | CASSQENRDGYTF | TGCGCCAGCAGCCAAGAGAACAGGGATGGCTACACCTTC
TRBJ1-5 | - | TRBV9 | - | CASSDSPGWNQPQHF | TGTGCCAGCAGCGACTCGCCCGGGTGGAATCAGCCCCAGCATTTT